The present T cell receptor (beta chain) was sequenced within a study of T-cell reconstitution after alpha-beta-depleted transplantation in children. Broader study findings: Reported findings indicate that, about two months after transplant, alpha-beta T cells came from several hundred expanded clones, which were derived from non-depleted graft cells. Surviving thymic progenitors and recipient T cells were the source of high TCRbeta diversity at day 60 in some patients.

The ends lost 5 bases at V and 7 bases at J; junction bases unmatched: 17. The germline V gene has CDR1 DFQATT and CDR2 SNEGSKA (reference sequence). The CDR3 has 16 residues. The TCRbeta library incorporated unique molecular identifiers. TCRdb analysed the PCR reads with MiXCR anew, one entry per CDR3 protein. The sample records some 460,000 distinct CDR3 sequences, about 16% being singletons. A few counts support this clonotype. Its antigen is unknown. This TCR came from a boy younger than two who had a stem cell transplant for Wiskott-Aldrich syndrome, so the T cells may come from the graft donor. The sample here was PBMCs, mostly from graft donor cells, taken 360 days after TCRalphabeta/CD19-depleted stem cell transplant. The chain couples TRBV20-1 to TRBJ2-5; 9 nucleotides line up with TRBD2. The CDR3, as DNA: TGCAGTGCTCCGACCCACTCTAGCGGGACGGGAAGGACCCAGTACTTC. Translating gives CSAPTHSSGTGRTQYF.